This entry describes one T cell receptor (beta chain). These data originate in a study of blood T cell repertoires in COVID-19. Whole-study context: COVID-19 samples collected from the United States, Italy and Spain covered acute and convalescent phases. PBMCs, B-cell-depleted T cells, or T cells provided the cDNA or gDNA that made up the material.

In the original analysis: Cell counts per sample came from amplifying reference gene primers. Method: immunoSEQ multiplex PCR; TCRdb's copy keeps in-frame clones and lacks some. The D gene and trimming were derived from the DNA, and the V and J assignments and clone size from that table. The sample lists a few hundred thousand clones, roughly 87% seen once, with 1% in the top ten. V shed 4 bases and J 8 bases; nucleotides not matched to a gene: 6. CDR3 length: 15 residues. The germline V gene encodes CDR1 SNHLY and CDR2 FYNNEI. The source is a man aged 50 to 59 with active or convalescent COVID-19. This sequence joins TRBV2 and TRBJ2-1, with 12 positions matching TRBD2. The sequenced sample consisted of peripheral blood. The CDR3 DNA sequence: TGTGCCAGCAGTGTTTTAAGGACTAGCGGGGATGAGCAGTTCTTC. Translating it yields CASSVLRTSGDEQFF.